This T cell receptor (beta chain) comes out of a study of response to subunit inactivated influenza vaccine (dated by TCRdb to 2017 to 2018). Background on the whole study: Deep quantitative T cell receptor repertoire profiling was used in the study to track responses to a trivalent subunit inactivated influenza vaccine. Broader findings and caveats from the paper: The authors suggested that each seasonal influenza vaccination may recruit only a limited number of new T cells.

This clonotype showed up just a few times. Which antigen it targets is not known. The sample holds no much larger clone one base away, and base qualities are not on file. Looking up the germline V gene (reference sequence) yields CDR1 LGHDT and CDR2 YNNKEL. Including the terminal cysteine and phenylalanine, the CDR3 comprises 13 residues. Only CDR3 DNA is held: 39 bases, read in frame from base 1. The junction shows trimming of 2 bases on V and 6 bases on J, plus 7 bases between the germline ends. Library preparation employed RT-PCR. Sequencing was performed on an Illumina HiSeq 2500. TCRdb reran the public reads through fastp at Q25 and MiXCR, keeping productive beta chains. Every entry covers one CDR3 protein and lists the most common genes and DNA from its rows. The sample yields roughly 700,000 distinct CDR3 sequences; about 14% were counted once. Less than 9% of the sample is taken by the ten largest.

The source was PBMCs from blood, collected 14 to 15 days before vaccination. The chain is assembled from TRBV3-1 and TRBJ2-2; no D segment can be confidently identified. This TCR was sampled from a man aged 50 or older who received an inactivated influenza vaccine. Donor details come from another sample of the same person, matched by shared clones. The DNA sequence is given as TGTGCCAGCAGCCAATTCTCTGCCGGGGAGCTGTTTTTT. This gives the protein CASSQFSAGELFF.